The 10 T cell receptor beta chains below all came from one sample that was sequenced in a study of blood T cell repertoires in COVID-19. Profiled with immunoSEQ multiplex PCR; TCRdb holds only in-frame clones, not every one. The sample has about 190,000 clones, under 85% seen once. The material sequenced was peripheral blood. These receptors came from a man between 60 and 75 years old with active or convalescent COVID-19.

The chain couples TRBV7-3 to TRBJ2-3; D is uncertain. Per the germline V gene, CDR1 is SGHTA and CDR2 is FQGTGA. V was cut by 5 bases and J by 2 bases, with 17 bases left in between. CDR3 length: 16 residues. In nucleotides, the CDR3 is TGTGCCAGCAGCCCAAGCCCCACTCACTTCACAGATACGCAGTATTTT. It yields the protein CASSPSPTHFTDTQYF.

This sequence joins TRBV27 and TRBJ2-7; maybe TRBD1 (6 bases). CDR1 is MNHEY, CDR2 SMNVEV, per germline (reference sequence). The CDR3 sequence is 17 residues long. Trimming took 3 bases from V and 3 from J, leaving 21 bases between them. The CDR3 DNA follows: TGTGCCAGCAGTTTTCCCCCTGCAGGGGACACCGTCTACGAGCAGTACTTC. It encodes CASSFPPAGDTVYEQYF.

This chain connects TRBV18 to TRBJ2-1; D gene ambiguous. The CDR3 runs to 15 residues. Looked up from germline, CDR1 is KGHSH and CDR2 is LQKENI. Trimming took off 6 bases at V and 1 base at J, with 13 bases between the two ends. The CDR3 sequence: CASSSATGSYNEQFF. CDR3 DNA: TGTGCCAGCTCTTCGGCGACTGGATCCTACAATGAGCAGTTCTTC.

The rearrangement links TRBV28 to TRBJ2-3; D is uncertain. Trimming shortened V by 3 bases and J by 2 bases, and 6 bases separated the two germline ends. The V gene's germline CDR1 is MDHEN and CDR2 SYDVKM. CDR3 size: 13 residues. CDR3 bases: TGTGCCAGCAGTTTCTATCTCACAGATACGCAGTATTTT. It specifies CASSFYLTDTQYF.

This clone was observed a handful of times. The CDR3 DNA reads as TGTGCCAGCAGTGATTACAGGGGGCGAAACATTCAGTACTTC. Residues: CASSDYRGRNIQYF. V is TRBV6-1 and J is TRBJ2-4; 9 bases align to TRBD1. The CDR3 contains 14 residues. Trimming cost V 3 bases and J 6 bases; bases outside gene matches: 3. Per germline, CDR1 MNHNS and CDR2 SASEGT.

This sequence joins TRBV2 and TRBJ2-7, with D perhaps matching TRBD2 (6 bases). The germline V gene has CDR1 SNHLY and CDR2 FYNNEI. The CDR3 is 14 amino acids. Trimming removed 7 bases at V and 0 bases at J, with 13 bases between. CDR3 sequence: CASTRDSSSYEQYF. DNA for the CDR3: TGTGCCAGCACTCGGGACTCCAGCTCCTACGAGCAGTACTTC.

The rearrangement uses TRBV7-6 and TRBJ2-1, with TRBD2 matching over 8 bases. This CDR3 comprises 15 residues. The J segment lost 6 bases and the V segment lost 7 bases, leaving 11 bases of the junction unmatched. Germline-derived CDR1 and CDR2 are SGHVS and FNYEAQ. CDR3 nucleotides: TGTGCCAGCAACCCCTTCGGGAGGGGAGGCAATGAGCAGTTCTTC. This gives the protein CASNPFGRGGNEQFF.

Comment on this clone: The same CDR3 also results from other DNA sequences found in this sample. The chain has TRBV5-1 and TRBJ2-5; TRBD2 matches 8 bases. Germline trimming cut 0 bases from V and 1 base from J; bases unmatched to any gene: 2. This CDR3 contains 15 residues. Germline CDR1 reads SGHRS; CDR2 reads YFSETQ. The CDR3 DNA reads TGCGCCAGCAGCTTGGTAGGGACTAGCCAAGAGACCCAGTACTTC. Translation: CASSLVGTSQETQYF.

The CDR3 region is CASSSGRAVDTQYF. The CDR3 DNA reads TGTGCCAGCAGCAGCGGGAGGGCCGTAGATACGCAGTATTTT. J is TRBJ2-3 and V is TRBV27; 10 bases agree with TRBD2. CDR3 length: 14 amino acids. Trimming removed 6 bases from V and 5 bases from J; junction bases left unmatched: 5. Germline CDR1 MNHEY, CDR2 SMNVEV (reference sequence).

The rearrangement joins TRBV10-3 to TRBJ2-2; TRBD2 aligns across 7 bases. Trimming removed 2 bases from V and 4 bases from J; junction bases left unmatched: 1. This CDR3 contains 14 residues. CDR1 is ENHRY, CDR2 SYGVKD, per germline. The CDR3 loop is CAISEERGTGELFF. The CDR3 nucleotides read TGTGCCATCAGTGAGGAGCGGGGCACCGGGGAGCTGTTTTTT.